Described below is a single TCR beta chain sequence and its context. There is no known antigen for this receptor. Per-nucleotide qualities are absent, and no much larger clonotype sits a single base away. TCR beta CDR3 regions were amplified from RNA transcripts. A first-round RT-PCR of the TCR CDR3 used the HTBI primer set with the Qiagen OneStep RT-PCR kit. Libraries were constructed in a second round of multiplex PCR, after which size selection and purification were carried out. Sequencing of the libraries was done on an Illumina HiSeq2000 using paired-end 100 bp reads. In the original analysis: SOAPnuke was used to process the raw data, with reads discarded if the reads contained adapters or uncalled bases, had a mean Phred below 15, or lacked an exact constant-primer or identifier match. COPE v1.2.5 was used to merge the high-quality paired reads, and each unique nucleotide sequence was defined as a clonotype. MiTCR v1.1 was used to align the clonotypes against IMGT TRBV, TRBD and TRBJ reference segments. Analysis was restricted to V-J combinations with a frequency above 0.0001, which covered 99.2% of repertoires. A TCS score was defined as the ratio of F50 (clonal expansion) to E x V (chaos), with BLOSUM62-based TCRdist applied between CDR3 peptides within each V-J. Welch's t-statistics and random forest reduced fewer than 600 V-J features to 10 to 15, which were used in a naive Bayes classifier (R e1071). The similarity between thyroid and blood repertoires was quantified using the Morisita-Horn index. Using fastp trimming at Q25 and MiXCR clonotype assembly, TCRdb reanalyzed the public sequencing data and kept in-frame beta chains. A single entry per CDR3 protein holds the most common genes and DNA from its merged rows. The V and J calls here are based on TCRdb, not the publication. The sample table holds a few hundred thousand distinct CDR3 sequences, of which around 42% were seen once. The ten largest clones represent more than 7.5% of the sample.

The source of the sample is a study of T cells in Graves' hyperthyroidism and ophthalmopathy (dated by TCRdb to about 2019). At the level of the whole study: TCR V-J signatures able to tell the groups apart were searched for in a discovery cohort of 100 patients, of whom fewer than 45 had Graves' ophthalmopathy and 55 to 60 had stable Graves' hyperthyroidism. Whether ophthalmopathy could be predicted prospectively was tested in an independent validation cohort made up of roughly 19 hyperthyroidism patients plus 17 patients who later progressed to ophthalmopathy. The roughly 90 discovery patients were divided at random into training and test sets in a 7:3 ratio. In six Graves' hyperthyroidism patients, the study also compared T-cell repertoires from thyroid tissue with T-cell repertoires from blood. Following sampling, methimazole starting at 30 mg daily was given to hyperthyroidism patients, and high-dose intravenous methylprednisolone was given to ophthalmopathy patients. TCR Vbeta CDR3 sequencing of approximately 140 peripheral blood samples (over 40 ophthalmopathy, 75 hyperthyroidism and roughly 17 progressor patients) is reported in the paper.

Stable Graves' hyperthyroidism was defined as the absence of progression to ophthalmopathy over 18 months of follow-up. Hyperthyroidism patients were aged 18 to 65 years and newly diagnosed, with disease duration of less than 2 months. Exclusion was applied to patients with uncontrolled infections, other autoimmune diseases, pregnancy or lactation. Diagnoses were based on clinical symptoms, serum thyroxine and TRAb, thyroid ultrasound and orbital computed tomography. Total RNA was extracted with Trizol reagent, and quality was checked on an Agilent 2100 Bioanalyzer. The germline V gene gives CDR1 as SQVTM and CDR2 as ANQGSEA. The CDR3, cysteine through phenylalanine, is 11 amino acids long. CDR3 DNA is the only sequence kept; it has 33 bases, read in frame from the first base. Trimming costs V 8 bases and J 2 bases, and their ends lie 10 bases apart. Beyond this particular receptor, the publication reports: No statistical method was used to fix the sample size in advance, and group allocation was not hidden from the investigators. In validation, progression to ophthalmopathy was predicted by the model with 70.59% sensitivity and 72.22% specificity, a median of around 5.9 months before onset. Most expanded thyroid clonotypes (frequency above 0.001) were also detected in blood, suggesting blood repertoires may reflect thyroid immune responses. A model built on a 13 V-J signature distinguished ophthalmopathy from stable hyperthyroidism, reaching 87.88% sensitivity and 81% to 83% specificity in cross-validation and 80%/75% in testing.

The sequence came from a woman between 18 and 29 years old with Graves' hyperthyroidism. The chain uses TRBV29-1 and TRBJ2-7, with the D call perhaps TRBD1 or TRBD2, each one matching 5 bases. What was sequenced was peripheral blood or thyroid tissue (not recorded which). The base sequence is TGCAGCCCAGGGACCCCCTACGAGCAGTACTTC. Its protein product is CSPGTPYEQYF.